Shown below are 27 T cell receptor beta chains from a single sample sequenced in a study of cytomegalovirus exposure and HLA in healthy donors. Both 60 Vbeta primers and 13 Jbeta primers went into the PCR. The data were produced by immunoSEQ multiplex PCR, yet TCRdb's version contains in-frame clones alone and is incomplete. The sample lists some 150,000 clones, 80% to 90% seen once, with less than 15% in the top ten. Specimen: PBMCs. These receptors were obtained from a woman in her forties or fifties in good health and CMV-seronegative.

The V gene is TRBV18, the J gene TRBJ2-7; D is possibly TRBD1 (6 bases). Germline V gene sequence: CDR1 KGHSH, CDR2 LQKENI. This CDR3 region has 15 residues. The V gene lost 0 bases and the J gene lost 4 bases, with 13 bases spanning the gap. The CDR3 loop is CASSPPPGQIYEQYF. The CDR3 DNA reads as TGTGCCAGCTCACCACCGCCGGGACAAATTTACGAGCAGTACTTC.

This clone has just a few counts. This chain links TRBV19 with TRBJ1-5, with D hard to call. The CDR3 contains 14 residues. V lost 3 bases and J 2 bases, leaving 8 bases between the germline ends. The germline V gene encodes CDR1 LNHDA and CDR2 SQIVND (reference sequence). CDR3 coding DNA: TGTGCCAGTAGTATCCAACACGGCAATCAGCCCCAGCATTTT. Protein: CASSIQHGNQPQHF.

This CDR3 reads CASSSGGSRSYEQYF. CDR3 DNA: TGTGCCAGCAGTTCCGGGGGTAGTAGGTCCTACGAGCAGTACTTC. The chain uses TRBV28 and TRBJ2-7, with a possible D match to TRBD2 (6 bases). Germline assignment: CDR1 MDHEN and CDR2 SYDVKM. Trimming cost V 4 bases and J 1 base, with 14 bases left between them. This CDR3 is 15 amino acids long.

This rearrangement joins TRBV15 to TRBJ2-7; D is possibly TRBD1 (6 bases). This CDR3 has 16 amino acids. Germline V gives CDR1 LNHNV, CDR2 YYDKDF (reference sequence). V dropped 3 bases and J dropped 6 bases, with 21 bases sitting between them. The CDR3 nucleotides read TGTGCCACCAGCAGCGGACAGACCCTCGGAGTAGGCGAGCAGTACTTC. Translated: CATSSGQTLGVGEQYF.

This chain connects TRBV5-4 to TRBJ2-7, with D perhaps TRBD2 (6 bases). V was clipped by 0 bases and J by 6 bases, with 13 bases between them. Germline V CDR1 and CDR2: SGHNT, YYREEE (reference sequence). The length of the CDR3 is 14 residues. Here the CDR3 reads CASSLVPGVGEQYF. The CDR3 nucleotides read TGTGCCAGCAGCTTGGTTCCGGGAGTTGGCGAGCAGTACTTC. Based on the CDR3 plus reference TRBV5-4 and TRBJ2-7, the full variable domain is ETGVTQSPTHLIKTRGQQVTLRCSSQSGHNTVSWYQQALGQGPQFIFQYYREEENGRGNFPPRFSGLQFPNYSSELNVNALELDDSALYLCASSLVPGVGEQYFGPGTRLTVT.

The V and J genes are TRBV29-1 and TRBJ2-5; a weak D match, TRBD2 (6 bases). The V gene lost 1 base and the J gene lost 3 bases, with 12 bases spanning the gap. Germline-derived CDR1 and CDR2 are SQVTM and ANQGSEA. There are 14 residues in the CDR3. This CDR3 reads CSVEAGGLEETQYF. CDR3 sequence (DNA): TGCAGCGTTGAAGCTGGAGGGTTGGAAGAGACCCAGTACTTC.

V gene TRBV29-1 combines with J gene TRBJ2-7; maybe TRBD1 (5 bases). The V end was cut by 7 bases, the J end by 4 bases, with 14 bases between. This CDR3 has 12 amino acids. Germline values: CDR1 SQVTM, CDR2 ANQGSEA. This CDR3 is CSAMKGRYEQYF. The CDR3 DNA reads as TGCAGCGCTATGAAGGGGCGATACGAGCAGTACTTC.

This sequence joins TRBV5-6 and TRBJ1-5; TRBD1 agrees at 7 bases. V lost 4 bases to trimming and J lost 2 bases; unmatched junction nucleotides: 15. The V gene's germline CDR1 is SGHDT and CDR2 YYEEEE. There are 18 residues in the CDR3. CDR3 DNA: TGTGCCAGCAGCCCCGGTTGGAGGGGGCCTGGAGGCAATCAGCCCCAGCATTTT. Translated, it gives CASSPGWRGPGGNQPQHF.

CDR3 sequence: CASSLPEPTNEKLFF. As DNA, the CDR3 is TGTGCCAGCAGCTTACCGGAGCCAACTAATGAAAAACTGTTTTTT. The gene calls are TRBV7-9 and TRBJ1-4; D is ambiguous. This CDR3 comprises 15 residues. The V end lost 2 bases, the J end lost 0 bases, and 7 bases lay between the germline ends. The germline V gene encodes CDR1 SEHNR and CDR2 FQNEAQ (reference sequence).

A remark on this clone: One end of the junction fails to match germline, which may point to a read error. The chain is built from TRBV28 and TRBJ1-4; D might be TRBD1 (5 bases). Per the germline V gene, CDR1 is MDHEN and CDR2 is SYDVKM. This CDR3 spans 15 amino acids. In DNA form, the CDR3 reads TGTGCCAACAGTTTATTCGGGGGAACTAATGAAAAACTGTTTTTT. This codes for CANSLFGGTNEKLFF.

The V call is TRBV7-2, the J call TRBJ2-3; no clear D. Trimming took 5 bases from V and 6 from J, leaving 12 bases between them. The CDR3 extends over 13 amino acids. Germline loops: CDR1 SGHTA, CDR2 FQGNSA. CDR3 in DNA: TGTGCCAGCAGCCCCCAGTGGTTGGATACGCAGTATTTT. Amino acids: CASSPQWLDTQYF.

J is TRBJ2-1 and V is TRBV6-5; maybe TRBD2 (5 bases). V gave up 2 bases and J gave up 8 bases, with 13 bases separating them. The CDR3 extends over 14 amino acids. From germline, CDR1 is MNHEY and CDR2 SVGAGI. CDR3 in DNA: TGTGCCAGCAGTTACACCGACGGGCGGGATGAGCAGTTCTTC. Translated: CASSYTDGRDEQFF.

This clone was picked up one time. The V and J genes are TRBV19 and TRBJ1-1; D gene ambiguous. CDR1 is LNHDA, CDR2 SQIVND, per germline (reference sequence). The CDR3 totals 15 residues. V was clipped by 2 bases and J by 2 bases, with 12 bases between them. The CDR3 sequence is CASSIRAGSNTEAFF. Here the CDR3 DNA reads TGTGCCAGTAGTATAAGGGCGGGAAGCAACACTGAAGCTTTCTTT. Looking up the rest from reference TRBV19 and TRBJ1-1 gives the full variable domain: DGGITQSPKYLFRKEGQNVTLSCEQNLNHDAMYWYRQDPGQGLRLIYYSQIVNDFQKGDIAEGYSVSREKKESFPLTVTSAQKNPTAFYLCASSIRAGSNTEAFFGQGTRLTVV.

This chain uses TRBV7-8 with TRBJ2-7; TRBD2 aligns across 7 bases. CDR1 SGHVS and CDR2 FQNEAQ come from the germline V gene. Trimming cost V 5 bases and J 7 bases; bases outside gene matches: 8. CDR3 size: 13 residues. The CDR3 DNA reads TGTGCCAGCAGCCCTGGGACTACCCGGGAGCAGTACTTC. This gives the protein CASSPGTTREQYF.

This clone was detected only once. V gene TRBV6-1 combines with J gene TRBJ2-1; D unresolved. V lost 7 bases and J 3 bases, leaving 13 bases between the germline ends. Germline V lookup: CDR1 MNHNS, CDR2 SASEGT. This CDR3 spans 14 amino acids. The DNA of the CDR3 is TGTGCCAGCATGGGCTCCCTCGGCTACAATGAGCAGTTCTTC. Translation: CASMGSLGYNEQFF.

The J gene is TRBJ1-4, the V gene TRBV2, with 8 bases that match TRBD1. The CDR3 is 14 amino acids. Germline V gives CDR1 SNHLY, CDR2 FYNNEI. V lost 5 bases to trimming and J lost 3 bases; unmatched junction nucleotides: 2. CDR3 residues: CASSPGGSNEKLFF. The CDR3 coding sequence is TGTGCCAGCAGTCCAGGGGGCTCTAATGAAAAACTGTTTTTT.

This chain connects TRBV13 to TRBJ1-3, with D possibly TRBD1 on 5 matching bases. V was pared by 3 bases and J by 0 bases, with 9 bases between. This CDR3 has 15 residues. The V gene's germline CDR1 is PRHDT and CDR2 FYEKMQ (reference sequence). This CDR3 is CASSLGGSSGNTIYF. CDR3 DNA sequence: TGTGCCAGCAGCTTGGGGGGGTCCTCTGGAAACACCATATATTTT.

The CDR3: CASSLSSSYEQYF. The CDR3 coding sequence is TGTGCCAGCAGCTTGTCGAGCTCCTACGAGCAGTACTTC. This chain connects TRBV5-8 to TRBJ2-7; D unresolved. Trimming removed 1 base at V and 0 bases at J, with 5 bases between. The V gene's germline CDR1 is SGHTS and CDR2 YDEGEE. The CDR3 has 13 amino acids. Full variable domain (outside the CDR3, taken from reference TRBV5-8 and TRBJ2-7): EAGVTQSPTHLIKTRGQQATLRCSPISGHTSVYWYQQALGLGLQFLLWYDEGEERNRGNFPPRFSGRQFPNYSSELNVNALELEDSALYLCASSLSSSYEQYFGPGTRLTVT.

This rearrangement joins TRBV18 to TRBJ2-3; 13 bases fit TRBD2. The germline gives CDR1 KGHSH, CDR2 LQKENI. J gave up 4 bases and V 6 bases, and 13 bases lay outside the gene matches. The CDR3 has 18 residues. Here the CDR3 DNA reads TGTGCCAGCTCGCTTAGGACTAGCGGGAGTCCCCCGGCAGATACGCAGTATTTT. Its protein product is CASSLRTSGSPPADTQYF.

This clone was recorded only once. The chain couples TRBV27 to TRBJ2-1; a possible D gene is TRBD1 (5 bases). This CDR3 is built from 14 residues. Trimming removed 1 base at V and 5 bases at J, with 9 bases between. Germline lookup yields CDR1 MNHEY and CDR2 SMNVEV (reference sequence). Here the CDR3 DNA reads TGTGCCAGCAGTTTATTCACAGGAGACAATGAGCAGTTCTTC. This translates into CASSLFTGDNEQFF.

The gene calls are TRBV29-1 and TRBJ2-3, with TRBD2 matching over 13 bases. CDR1 and CDR2 (germline): SQVTM, ANQGSEA. The CDR3 runs 14 residues. The V gene end was trimmed by 7 bases and the J gene end by 6 bases; junction bases not matched to a gene: 7. The CDR3: CSARTSGRGDTQYF. CDR3 DNA sequence: TGCAGCGCACGGACTAGCGGGAGAGGTGATACGCAGTATTTT.

V usage is TRBV7-9 and J usage is TRBJ2-3; D remains unclear. This CDR3 is built from 13 residues. CDR1 and CDR2 from the germline V gene are SEHNR and FQNEAQ (reference sequence). V lost 3 bases and J lost 2, with 6 bases in between. Written as DNA, the CDR3 is TGTGCCAGCAGCTTGCGCGACACAGATACGCAGTATTTT. Its translation: CASSLRDTDTQYF. The whole variable domain, remainder taken from reference TRBV7-9 and TRBJ2-3, is DTGVSQNPRHKITKRGQNVTFRCDPISEHNRLYWYRQTLGQGPEFLTYFQNEAQLEKSRLLSDRFSAERPKGSFSTLEIQRTEQGDSAMYLCASSLRDTDTQYFGPGTRLTVL.

The chain uses TRBV25-1 and TRBJ2-7, with a possible D match to TRBD2 (5 bases). With 8 bases removed from V and 1 base from J, the gap between germline ends came to 12 bases. Germline CDR1 is MGHDK and CDR2 is SYGVNS. The CDR3 loop spans 13 amino acids. The DNA of the CDR3 is TGTGCCAGCGGAGCCGGGAAATCCTACGAGCAGTACTTC. Its protein product is CASGAGKSYEQYF.

This clone was counted a few times. The chain is built from TRBV10-1 and TRBJ1-6; 7 nucleotides match TRBD1. The ends lost 7 bases at V and 8 bases at J; junction bases unmatched: 11. CDR3 length: 15 residues. Germline V gene data show CDR1 as WNHNN and CDR2 as SYGVQD (reference sequence). The CDR3, as DNA: TGCGCCAGCAATTTTAGGGGGCGGAATCATTCACCCCTCCACTTT. Amino acid sequence: CASNFRGRNHSPLHF.

The V call is TRBV7-2, the J call TRBJ2-7; 8 nucleotides agree with TRBD1. Germline CDR1 reads SGHTA; CDR2 reads FQGNSA. The CDR3 is made up of 13 amino acids. The V gene end was trimmed by 1 base and the J gene end by 5 bases; junction bases not matched to a gene: 1. CDR3 nucleotide sequence: TGTGCCAGCAGCTTAGTCAGGGGGCACGAGCAGTACTTC. Protein product: CASSLVRGHEQYF.

The chain recombines TRBV28 with TRBJ1-5; 10 nucleotides align to TRBD1. Germline lookup yields CDR1 MDHEN and CDR2 SYDVKM. V lost 7 bases to trimming and J lost 4 bases; unmatched junction nucleotides: 4. CDR3 length: 14 amino acids. As DNA, the CDR3 is TGTGCCAGCACTAGACAGGGGGCAAATCAGCCCCAGCATTTT. Residues: CASTRQGANQPQHF.

The CDR3 loop is CASGLVAGQIYEQYF. CDR3 coding DNA: TGTGCTAGTGGTTTGGTAGCGGGGCAGATCTACGAGCAGTACTTC. V is TRBV12-5 and J is TRBJ2-7; TRBD2 matches 7 bases. V lost 0 bases and J lost 3; bases outside the gene matches: 5. Germline V gene data show CDR1 as LGHNT and CDR2 as FRNRAP. The CDR3 is 15 residues long.